This TCR beta chain was sequenced during a study of T cells after yellow fever vaccination (dated by TCRdb to between 2019 and 2020). About the full investigation: Libraries from fractions with low cell numbers were prepared with the SMART-Seq v4 Ultra Low Input RNA kit. Bulk TCR alpha and beta repertoires were sequenced longitudinally to track T-cell clones before and after primary and booster YFV17D yellow fever vaccination. Two healthy male donors made up the cohort, one aged 18 to 29 years and the other aged 30 to 40 years. Blood samples were taken at several timepoints before and after primary and secondary immunization, and bulk PBMC replicates and cell subsets were isolated.

For this clonotype: Its antigen is still unknown. Within one base of it there is no much larger clone, and no base qualities were kept.

TCR cDNA was synthesized by 5'RACE template switching, which introduced a universal primer site and unique molecular identifiers. Priming of cDNA synthesis was performed from both the TCR alpha and TCR beta constant segments. Library amplification used two PCR steps, and the second PCR step added sample barcodes and sequencing adapters. Sequencing of libraries was performed on Illumina HiSeq 2500 (2x100 bp) or NovaSeq (2x150 bp). The study's processing was this. MIGEC was used to demultiplex reads and collapse the reads into UMI consensus sequences, and MiXCR was used for V(D)J alignment. Using edgeR on replicate PBMC samples, clonotypes were called vaccine-responding if FDR was below 0.01 and the log2 fold change was above 5 up to day 15. Each bulk clonotype received a CD4 or CD8 identity based on whether the sequenced CD4 or CD8 repertoire contained that clonotype at higher abundance. Using fastp at Q25 and MiXCR, TCRdb reprocessed the public reads and kept productive beta chains. All rows with the same CDR3 protein become a single entry with the most common DNA and genes. TCRdb's processing, not the authors' own work, is the source of the V and J calls. The sample yields hundreds of thousands of distinct CDR3 sequences; approximately 13% were counted once. The top ten hold 11% to 15% of the sample.

CDR1 and CDR2, per the germline V gene, are SGHTA and FQGNSA. V is trimmed back by 7 bases and J by 6 bases, and the junction contains 7 bases that no gene match accounts for. The CDR3 contains 14 residues, cysteine and phenylalanine counted. The kept DNA is CDR3 alone, 42 bases in frame from the first base. According to the study, the label for this sample's treatment or condition signals: live attenuated yellow fever vaccine strain. At each blood-draw timepoint, two biological replicates of bulk PBMCs were collected. PBMCs were isolated from peripheral blood using a standard Ficoll-Paque protocol. TriZol was used to extract RNA from bulk PBMCs, from CD4 and CD8 fractions, and from dextramer-positive and dextramer-negative fractions. Results and caveats for the whole study, not just this receptor: FACS-sorted repertoires could contain abundant contaminating clonotypes from the bulk population, so computational filtering was required. Most clones expanded after primary vaccination were re-detected after the booster (96% of CD4 and around 88% of CD8), suggesting broad memory maintenance. Because only a couple of donors were included in the study, the extent to which the findings can be generalized is limited. The secondary T-cell response was weaker than the primary response but faster, peaking on day 5 instead of day 15. A small share of clonotypes was detected in both CD4 and CD8 compartments, with the overlap likely arising from convergent recombination.

This chain is built from TRBV7-2 and TRBJ1-5; TRBD1 fits 9 bases in the junction. This sequence originates from a man aged 25-45 years who received the YFV17D yellow fever vaccine. Specimen: PBMCs, collected on the day of the yellow fever booster vaccination. The DNA is TGTGCCAGCACCCGGACAGGGGAAGGTCAGCCCCAGCATTTT. Its translation is CASTRTGEGQPQHF. The reference TRBV7-2 and TRBJ1-5 proteins fill in what lies around the CDR3, so the full variable domain reads GAGVSQSPSNKVTEKGKDVELRCDPISGHTALYWYRQSLGQGLEFLIYFQGNSAPDKSGLPSDRFSAERTGGSVSTLTIQRTQQEDSAVYLCASTRTGEGQPQHFGDGTRLSIL.